Shown below are 23 T cell receptor beta chains from a single sample sequenced in a study of cytomegalovirus exposure and HLA in healthy donors. The method was immunoSEQ multiplex PCR; TCRdb's version includes in-frame clones alone and lacks a portion of them. Altogether roughly 120,000 clones are present, 80% to 90% being singletons, with the ten largest covering 4% to 5.5%. The sequenced sample was PBMCs. The origin of the receptors is a man aged 18-30 years in good health and CMV-seropositive.

The chain recombines TRBV5-4 with TRBJ2-2; a weak D match, TRBD2 (6 bases). This CDR3 has 14 amino acids. The V gene lost 0 bases and the J gene lost 5 bases, with 8 bases spanning the gap. Germline V gene data show CDR1 as SGHNT and CDR2 as YYREEE (reference sequence). The CDR3 is CASSLDGSTGELFF. CDR3 nucleotides: TGTGCCAGCAGCTTGGACGGGAGTACCGGGGAGCTGTTTTTT.

The chain links TRBV25-1 to TRBJ2-1, with D maybe TRBD1 (6 bases). V gave up 5 bases and J gave up 1 base, with 18 bases separating them. The CDR3 totals 17 residues. Germline V gene sequence: CDR1 MGHDK, CDR2 SYGVNS. CDR3 DNA: TGTGCCAGCAGTCCACCCTTACCGCAGGGGTCCTACAATGAGCAGTTCTTC. It specifies CASSPPLPQGSYNEQFF.

The gene calls are TRBV4-2 and TRBJ1-5, with D uncertain. The length of the CDR3 is 16 residues. V lost 0 bases to trimming and J lost 4 bases, with 13 bases between them. Germline V gene data show CDR1 as LGHNA and CDR2 as YNFKEQ. CDR3 DNA sequence: TGTGCCAGCAGCCAAGATTTGGGTCGGGAGAATCAGCCCCAGCATTTT. It is translated as CASSQDLGRENQPQHF.

This clone is a singleton in its sample. This chain links TRBV10-2 with TRBJ2-7, with 8 bases matching TRBD1. CDR1 WSHSY and CDR2 SAAADI come from the germline V gene. There are 14 residues in the CDR3. J gave up 7 bases and V 1 base, and 6 bases lay outside the gene matches. CDR3 in amino acids: CASSEYRGSWEQYF. In DNA form, the CDR3 reads TGCGCCAGCAGTGAGTACAGGGGGTCTTGGGAGCAGTACTTC.

The chain is built from TRBV21-1 and TRBJ1-4. TRBV21-1 is annotated as a pseudogene. This CDR3 is 12 amino acids long. The CDR3 spells CASSRGTEKLFF. CDR3 nucleotides: TGTGCCAGCAGTCGGGGGACCGAAAAACTGTTTTTT.

The gene calls are TRBV27 and TRBJ2-1; D may be TRBD2 (6 bases). The V gene's germline CDR1 is MNHEY and CDR2 SMNVEV (reference sequence). Deletions cut 4 bases from V and 0 bases from J, with 16 bases between. The CDR3 consists of 17 residues. This CDR3 reads CASSSNPRGSSYNEQFF. Here the CDR3 DNA reads TGTGCCAGCAGTTCCAACCCCCGGGGGAGCTCCTACAATGAGCAGTTCTTC.

V usage is TRBV5-4 and J usage is TRBJ1-1; D ambiguous. The CDR3 consists of 13 residues. Germline assignment: CDR1 SGHNT and CDR2 YYREEE (reference sequence). The V gene lost 2 bases and the J gene lost 2 bases, with 7 bases spanning the gap. CDR3 amino acids: CASSFFSNTEAFF. The CDR3 coding sequence is TGTGCCAGCAGCTTTTTCAGTAACACTGAAGCTTTCTTT.

The chain has TRBV13 and TRBJ2-7, with D tentatively TRBD1 (5 bases). Trimming removed 5 bases at V and 1 base at J, with 15 bases between. Looked up from germline, CDR1 is PRHDT and CDR2 is FYEKMQ (reference sequence). The CDR3 runs 15 residues. Here the CDR3 DNA reads TGTGCCAGCAGCCAAGCAGGGATTAGGTCCTACGAGCAGTACTTC. Its protein product is CASSQAGIRSYEQYF.

This sequence joins TRBV7-7 and TRBJ2-2; D gene ambiguous. Germline V gene sequence: CDR1 SSHAT, CDR2 FNYEAQ (reference sequence). Trimming left V 10 bases short and J 0 bases short, with 12 bases between. The CDR3 has 14 amino acids. CDR3 amino acids: CAIGSFSNTGELFF. DNA of the CDR3: TGTGCCATCGGGTCCTTTTCGAACACCGGGGAGCTGTTTTTT.

The chain uses TRBV27 and TRBJ2-1; TRBD1 aligns across 7 bases. Trimming at V came to 6 bases and at J to 3 bases, leaving 8 bases not matched to a gene. The germline CDR1 and CDR2 sequences are MNHEY and SMNVEV (reference sequence). There are 15 residues in the CDR3. This CDR3 is CASRPGTAIYNEQFF. The CDR3, as DNA: TGTGCCAGCAGACCCGGGACAGCCATCTACAATGAGCAGTTCTTC.

The genes are TRBV23-1 and TRBJ1-2; TRBD1 matches at 8 bases. TRBV23-1 is an open reading frame whose function is uncertain. This CDR3 contains 14 residues. Unmatched junction bases numbered 6, after V lost 5 bases and J lost 4 bases. CDR3 loop: CASSKSRGPYGYTF. CDR3 nucleotide sequence: TGCGCCAGCAGTAAAAGCAGGGGGCCCTATGGCTACACCTTC.

This clone was picked up one time. CDR3 nucleotide sequence: TGCGCCAGCAGCTTGACAGGGAGGGACTACGAGCAGTACTTC. It is translated as CASSLTGRDYEQYF. The chain is built from TRBV5-1 and TRBJ2-7, with a tentative D call TRBD2 (7 bases). Trimming pared 1 base from V and 3 bases from J, leaving 11 bases between. This CDR3 spans 14 amino acids. The germline CDR1 and CDR2 sequences are SGHRS and YFSETQ.

J is TRBJ2-3 and V is TRBV7-8; D is uncertain. The V end lost 5 bases, the J end lost 3 bases, and 15 bases lay between the germline ends. Germline CDR1 and CDR2: SGHVS and FQNEAQ. The CDR3 spans 15 residues. CDR3 nucleotide sequence: TGTGCCAGCAGCCCTACACAGACATGGACAGATACGCAGTATTTT. This codes for CASSPTQTWTDTQYF.

The gene calls are TRBV5-6 and TRBJ1-3; 9 nucleotides align to TRBD1. V trimming: 4 bases; J trimming: 1 base; junction bases outside the gene matches: 12. Germline CDR1 is SGHDT and CDR2 is YYEEEE. There are 18 residues in the CDR3. CDR3 DNA sequence: TGTGCCAGCAGCCCTGGACAGGGGTTTAGGGGGTCTGGAAACACCATATATTTT. Translated, it gives CASSPGQGFRGSGNTIYF.

This sequence joins TRBV28 and TRBJ2-7, with 8 bases aligning to TRBD2. The V gene end was trimmed by 5 bases and the J gene end by 4 bases; junction bases not matched to a gene: 10. The CDR3 has 15 residues. The germline CDR1 and CDR2 sequences are MDHEN and SYDVKM. CDR3 bases: TGTGCCAGCAGTACGCCCGGGACTAGTCTTTACGAGCAGTACTTC. Its translation is CASSTPGTSLYEQYF.

V is TRBV7-9 and J is TRBJ1-4; 7 bases are a match to TRBD1. The CDR3 consists of 12 residues. Germline CDR1 is SEHNR and CDR2 is FQNEAQ (reference sequence). V was pared by 6 bases and J by 7 bases, with 2 bases of the junction left unmatched. CDR3 nucleotides: TGTGCCAGCAGGAGGGACAGTGAAAAACTGTTTTTT. Encoded protein: CASRRDSEKLFF.

The V and J genes are TRBV19 and TRBJ1-1, with D unclear. The germline gives CDR1 LNHDA, CDR2 SQIVND (reference sequence). V dropped 0 bases and J dropped 1 base, with 9 bases sitting between them. CDR3 length: 15 residues. The CDR3 loop reads CASSIENRQNTEAFF. The CDR3 DNA reads as TGTGCCAGTAGTATAGAGAACAGACAGAACACTGAAGCTTTCTTT.

This chain links TRBV2 with TRBJ2-7; D might be TRBD1 (5 bases). Between the trimmed V and J ends, which lost 5 bases and 2 bases, there was a span of 10 bases. This CDR3 contains 13 residues. CDR1 is SNHLY, CDR2 FYNNEI, per germline. The CDR3 DNA sequence: TGTGCCAGCAGTTACTTGACAGCCTACGAGCAGTACTTC. Protein product: CASSYLTAYEQYF.

This sequence joins TRBV19 and TRBJ1-2; no firm D call. V dropped 5 bases and J dropped 2 bases, with 6 bases sitting between them. From germline, CDR1 is LNHDA and CDR2 SQIVND (reference sequence). CDR3 length: 12 residues. CDR3 nucleotide sequence: TGTGCCAGTAGTGCCGCGAACTATGGCTACACCTTC. Translating gives CASSAANYGYTF.

The chain couples TRBV5-1 to TRBJ1-4; a weak D match, TRBD1 (6 bases). The CDR3 contains 15 residues. CDR1 SGHRS and CDR2 YFSETQ come from the germline V gene. The V and J ends lost 2 bases and 8 bases respectively, with 16 bases between them. Here the CDR3 DNA reads TGCGCCAGCAGCTTCAGGGGAACCCCGGGAGAAAAACTGTTTTTT. It yields the protein CASSFRGTPGEKLFF. The full variable domain, rest sourced from reference TRBV5-1 and TRBJ1-4, is KAGVTQTPRYLIKTRGQQVTLSCSPISGHRSVSWYQQTPGQGLQFLFEYFSETQRNKGNFPGRFSGRQFSNSRSEMNVSTLELGDSALYLCASSFRGTPGEKLFFGSGTQLSVL.

V is TRBV14 and J is TRBJ2-5; possible D gene TRBD2, 6 bases. Trimming stripped 1 base from V and 1 base from J, with 16 bases between. This CDR3 contains 17 residues. Looked up from germline, CDR1 is SGHDN and CDR2 is FVKESK. CDR3 nucleotides: TGTGCCAGCAGCCAAGTGCGGGACGGCCAAACCCAAGAGACCCAGTACTTC. This encodes CASSQVRDGQTQETQYF.

This sequence joins TRBV28 and TRBJ1-2, with 9 bases identical to TRBD1. The germline CDR1 and CDR2 sequences are MDHEN and SYDVKM. With 2 bases clipped from V and 6 bases from J, the junction kept 4 bases outside the gene matches. This CDR3 has 14 residues. CDR3 nucleotide sequence: TGTGCCAGCAGTTTAACAGGGGGCGCAGATGGCTACACCTTC. Translation gives CASSLTGGADGYTF.

The chain joins TRBV10-2 to TRBJ1-3, with D unresolved. The CDR3 is 13 residues long. The V end was cut by 3 bases, the J end by 0 bases, with 3 bases between. Germline V gene sequence: CDR1 WSHSY, CDR2 SAAADI. The CDR3 is CASSDSSGNTIYF. For the CDR3, the DNA is TGCGCCAGCAGTGACAGCTCTGGAAACACCATATATTTT.